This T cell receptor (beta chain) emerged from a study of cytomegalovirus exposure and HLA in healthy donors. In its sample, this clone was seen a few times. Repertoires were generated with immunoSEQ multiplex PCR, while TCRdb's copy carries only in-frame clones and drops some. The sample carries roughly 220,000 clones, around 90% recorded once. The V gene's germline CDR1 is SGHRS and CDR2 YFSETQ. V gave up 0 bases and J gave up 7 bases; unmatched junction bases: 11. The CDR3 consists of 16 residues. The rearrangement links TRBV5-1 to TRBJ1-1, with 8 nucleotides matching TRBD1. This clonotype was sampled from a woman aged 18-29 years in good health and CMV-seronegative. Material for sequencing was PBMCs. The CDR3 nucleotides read TGCGCCAGCAGCTTGGATCCCCGGACAGGGCCCTATGAAGCTTTCTTT. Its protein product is CASSLDPRTGPYEAFF.